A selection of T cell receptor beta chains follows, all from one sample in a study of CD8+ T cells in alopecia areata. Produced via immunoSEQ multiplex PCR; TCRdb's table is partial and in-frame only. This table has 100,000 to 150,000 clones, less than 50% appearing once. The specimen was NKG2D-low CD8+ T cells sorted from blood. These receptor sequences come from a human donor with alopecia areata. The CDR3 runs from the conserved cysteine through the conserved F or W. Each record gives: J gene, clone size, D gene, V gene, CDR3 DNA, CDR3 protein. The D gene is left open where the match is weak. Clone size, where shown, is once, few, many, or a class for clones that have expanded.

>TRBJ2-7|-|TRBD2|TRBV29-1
TGCAGCGTTAGGACTAGTCCCTACGAGCAGTACTTC
CSVRTSPYEQYF
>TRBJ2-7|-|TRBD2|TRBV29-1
TGCAGCGTTCCGATTCTAGCGGGAGGATTCTACGAGCAGTACTTC
CSVPILAGGFYEQYF
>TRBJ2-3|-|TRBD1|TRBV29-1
TGCAGCGTTGAAGAATCGGGACAGGGCACAGATACGCAGTATTTT
CSVEESGQGTDTQYF
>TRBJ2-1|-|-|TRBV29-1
TGCAGCGTGGACCGCCTGGACTACAATGAGCAGTTCTTC
CSVDRLDYNEQFF
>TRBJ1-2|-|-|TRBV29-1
TGCAGCGTTGAAGATGTTGGTTCGATTAACTATGGCTACACCTTC
CSVEDVGSINYGYTF
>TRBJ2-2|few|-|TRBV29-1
TGCAGCGTTGAAAAGGGGCAGGGGGGCACCGGGGAGCTGTTTTTT
CSVEKGQGGTGELFF
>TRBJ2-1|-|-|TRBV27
TGTGCCAGCAAGGGGGGCGGCAATGAGCAGTTCTTC
CASKGGGNEQFF
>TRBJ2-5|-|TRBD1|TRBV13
TGTGCCAGCGGGGGACAGGAAGAGACCCAGTACTTC
CASGGQEETQYF
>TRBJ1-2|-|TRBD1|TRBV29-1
TGCAGCGTTGAGAACAGGGGAGAAGGCTACACCTTC
CSVENRGEGYTF
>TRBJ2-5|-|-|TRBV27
TGTGCCACCTTGACACGGGGCACCCAGTACTTC
CATLTRGTQYF
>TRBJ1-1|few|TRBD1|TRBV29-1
TGCAGCGTTACAGGGGGCCACACTGAAGCTTTCTTT
CSVTGGHTEAFF
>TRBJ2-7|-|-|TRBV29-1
TGCAGCGTAGCCCCCCCCGACAGCTCCTACGAGCAGTACTTC
CSVAPPDSSYEQYF
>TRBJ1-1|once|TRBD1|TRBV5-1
TGCGCCAGCAGCTACCTAGCCGGGACAGGGATGGGCACTGAAGCTTTCTTT
CASSYLAGTGMGTEAFF
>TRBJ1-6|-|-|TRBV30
TGTGCCTGGAGTGGCAGGGTTGAATCACCCCTCCACTTT
CAWSGRVESPLHF
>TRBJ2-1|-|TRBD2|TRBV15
TGTGCCACCAGCAGAGGTGGGAGGGCTTTCAATGAGCAGTTCTTC
CATSRGGRAFNEQFF
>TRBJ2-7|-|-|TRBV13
TGTGCCAGCAGCCTGGGCTTCGACTCCTACGAGCAGTACTTC
CASSLGFDSYEQYF
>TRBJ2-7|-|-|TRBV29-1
TGCAGCGGGGGGTCGTCCTACGAGCAGTACTTC
CSGGSSYEQYF
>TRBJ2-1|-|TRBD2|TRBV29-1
TGCAGCGTTGCCCCTAATAGCGGGAGGGCCCAAAGCTCCTACAATGAGCAGTTCTTC
CSVAPNSGRAQSSYNEQFF
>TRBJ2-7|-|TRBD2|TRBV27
TGTGCCAGCAGTTTACGGGGGGCCTACGAGCAGTACTTC
CASSLRGAYEQYF
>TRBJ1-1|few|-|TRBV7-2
TGTGCCAGCAGCTTCGGGTCCATTGGAGCTTTCTTT
CASSFGSIGAFF
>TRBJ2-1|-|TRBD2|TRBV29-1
TGCAGCGTTGAGTCTGGACTAGCGAAAGGCAATGAGCAGTTCTTC
CSVESGLAKGNEQFF
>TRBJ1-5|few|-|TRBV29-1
TGCAGCGTCGAGGCGGGGAGTAATCAGCCCCAGCATTTT
CSVEAGSNQPQHF
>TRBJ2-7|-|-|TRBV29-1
TGCAGCGCTAAGGGAACAGGCGGAATCTACGAGCAGTACTTC
CSAKGTGGIYEQYF
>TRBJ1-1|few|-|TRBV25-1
TGTGCCAGCAGTGAACTGGGGGGCACTGAAGCTTTCTTT
CASSELGGTEAFF
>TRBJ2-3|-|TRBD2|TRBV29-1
TGCAGCGTTTGGGGGGGGTTGGCAGATACGCAGTATTTT
CSVWGGLADTQYF
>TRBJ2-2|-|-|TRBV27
TGTGCCAGCACCCAGGACGGGGAGATTCTTCACACCGGGGAGCTGTTTTTT
CASTQDGEILHTGELFF
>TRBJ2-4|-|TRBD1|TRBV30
TGTGCCTGGAGGGGACAGGAAGACATTCAGTACTTC
CAWRGQEDIQYF
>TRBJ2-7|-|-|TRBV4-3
TGCGCCAGCAGCCAAGATAAGGGCTACGAGCAGTACTTC
CASSQDKGYEQYF
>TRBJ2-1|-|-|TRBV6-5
TGTGCCAGCAGTTACGCCGGGTCTGGCGATGAGCAGTTCTTC
CASSYAGSGDEQFF